This T cell receptor (beta chain) was found in a study of T-cell reconstitution after alpha-beta-depleted transplantation in children. This clonotype was detected only a few times. Preparing the TCRbeta library involved the use of unique molecular identifiers. TCRdb reanalysed the PCR reads using MiXCR and keeps one entry per CDR3 protein. Here the sample spans a few hundred thousand distinct CDR3 sequences, about 11% being singletons. V lost 1 base and J lost 0, with 3 bases in between. CDR3 length equals 13 residues. CDR1 is SNHLY and CDR2 is FYNNEI in the germline V gene. Sequencing was performed on PBMCs from the stem cell graft donor, taken from the stem cell graft. The chain carries TRBV2 and TRBJ1-2; D gene unclear. This sequence was found in a human donor who donated a stem cell graft to a child with acute myeloid leukemia. The CDR3 bases are TGTGCCAGCAGTGAAGGAGCTAACTATGGCTACACCTTC. Residues: CASSEGANYGYTF.